This paragraph reports one TCR beta chain. This specimen belongs to a study of shared clonotypes between healthy human individuals. Genomic DNA (from each subset) was split evenly across several immunoSEQ plates. This table comes from immunoSEQ multiplex PCR, and its TCRdb copy is limited to in-frame clones, with some not included. This sample has roughly 640,000 clones, with around two thirds found just once. CDR3 length: 13 residues. Germline V gene sequence: CDR1 SEHNR, CDR2 FQNEAQ (reference sequence). V dropped 4 bases and J dropped 9 bases, with 13 bases sitting between them. The receptor's source is a woman in her 30s in good health. The J gene is TRBJ2-1, the V gene TRBV7-9; D remains unclear. Sequencing used memory CD4+ T cells sorted from blood. This sample's subset: CD45RA-negative fraction. CDR3 coding DNA: TGTGCCAGCAGCTCCCCCAACGTGGGTGAGCAGTTCTTC. The encoded protein is CASSSPNVGEQFF.